This T cell receptor (beta chain) was identified during a study of T cells after yellow fever vaccination. General observations from the study: The CD4 compartment and the CD8 compartment contained a small share of clonotypes in common. In FACS-sorted repertoires, abundant clonotypes from the bulk population could appear as contaminants. The booster response re-showed most primary clones: around 96% CD4, more than 80% CD8.

5'RACE template switching generated TCR cDNA, adding a universal primer site and UMIs. TCRdb re-analysed the 5' RACE reads in MiXCR, keeping a single row per CDR3 protein. Counted here are 100,000 to 150,000 distinct CDR3 sequences, under 8.5% occurring once; the ten biggest clones make up roughly 2.6%. Many counts were recorded for this clonotype. The antigen is undetermined. The V end lost 5 bases, the J end lost 0 bases, and 5 bases lay between the germline ends. The CDR3 contains 13 residues. The TCR comes from a man aged 18-30 years who received the YFV17D yellow fever vaccine. This specimen was CD4+ T cells sorted from PBMCs, taken 10 days after the first yellow fever vaccination. V is TRBV12-3 or TRBV12-4 and J is TRBJ2-1; D gene uncertain. The DNA for the CDR3 is TGTGCCAGCAGTCCGGCCTCCTACAATGAGCAGTTCTTC. This gives the protein CASSPASYNEQFF.